The rows below give T cell receptor beta chains drawn from one sample of a study of PD-1 blockade in classical Hodgkin lymphoma. TCRdb's copy holds only in-frame clones and misses some; the assay was immunoSEQ multiplex PCR. The profile shows over 60,000 clones, nearly 95% of them singletons. The sample consisted of peripheral blood mononuclear cells (PBMCs). These receptors came from a human donor with classical Hodgkin lymphoma. CDR3s include the opening cysteine and the closing phenylalanine or tryptophan. A D gene is named only where the DNA matches it firmly. A row's size may be missing; if present it is once, few, many or a size class.

NA	TRBV5-1	NA	TRBJ1-5	CASSLEAGNQPQHF	TGCGCCAGCAGCTTGGAGGCGGGCAATCAGCCCCAGCATTTT
NA	TRBV9	NA	TRBJ1-1	CASSVQGGGTEAFF	TGTGCCAGCAGCGTTCAGGGAGGTGGGACTGAAGCTTTCTTT
NA	TRBV6-5	NA	TRBJ1-2	CASSYSKAGGGYGYTF	TGTGCCAGCAGTTACTCGAAAGCGGGGGGTGGCTATGGCTACACCTTC
NA	TRBV7-3	NA	TRBJ2-1	CASSLLAGAIYNEQFF	TGTGCCAGCAGCTTACTGGCGGGGGCGATCTACAATGAGCAGTTCTTC
TRBD2	TRBV5-1	NA	TRBJ2-2	CASSLLASGRKIGELFF	TGCGCCAGCAGCTTGTTAGCTAGCGGGAGAAAGATCGGGGAGCTGTTTTTT
NA	TRBV7-2	NA	TRBJ2-1	CASSLKEALRNEQFF	TGTGCCAGCAGCTTAAAGGAAGCCCTCCGCAATGAGCAGTTCTTC
NA	TRBV5-8	NA	TRBJ2-1	CASSYEQFF	TGTGCCAGCAGCTATGAGCAGTTCTTC
NA	TRBV5-1	NA	TRBJ1-6	CASSLEGGSYNSPLHF	TGCGCCAGCAGCTTGGAAGGGGGCTCCTATAATTCACCCCTCCACTTT
NA	TRBV29-1	NA	TRBJ1-2	CSVEDPPGLYGYTF	TGCAGCGTTGAAGACCCACCGGGACTCTATGGCTACACCTTC
NA	TRBV4-2	NA	TRBJ2-2	CASSQEGGSVGELFF	TGTGCCAGCAGCCAAGAAGGTGGGAGTGTCGGGGAGCTGTTTTTT
NA	TRBV5-6	NA	TRBJ2-6	CASSLRGPYSGANVLTF	TGTGCCAGCAGCTTGAGGGGACCCTACTCTGGGGCCAACGTCCTGACTTTC
TRBD1	TRBV7-9	NA	TRBJ1-2	CANSSQSTGSNYGYTF	TGTGCCAACAGCTCCCAATCGACAGGGTCCAACTATGGCTACACCTTC
TRBD1	TRBV5-1	NA	TRBJ1-1	CASTTGQGNTEAFF	TGCGCCAGCACTACGGGACAGGGGAACACTGAAGCTTTCTTT
NA	TRBV18	once	TRBJ2-3	CASSPQKGSSTDTQYF	TGTGCCAGCTCACCACAAAAGGGGTCGAGCACAGATACGCAGTATTTT
TRBD1	TRBV19	once	TRBJ2-7	CASSMDRGEQYF	TGTGCCAGTAGTATGGACAGGGGCGAGCAGTACTTC
TRBD2	TRBV9	NA	TRBJ2-1	CASSVKVIAGGEKYNEQFF	TGTGCCAGCAGCGTAAAAGTAATAGCGGGAGGGGAGAAATACAATGAGCAGTTCTTC
NA	TRBV19	NA	TRBJ2-7	CASSIHSSYEQYF	TGTGCCAGTAGTATCCACTCCTCCTACGAGCAGTACTTC
NA	TRBV2	NA	TRBJ1-5	CASRPGAGQEGNQPQHF	TGTGCCAGCAGGCCCGGGGCAGGGCAGGAGGGCAATCAGCCCCAGCATTTT
NA	TRBV28	NA	TRBJ1-5	CASSLDNYSNQPQHF	TGTGCCAGCAGTTTAGACAATTATAGCAATCAGCCCCAGCATTTT
NA	TRBV30	NA	TRBJ1-2	CAWNKRTSANYGYTF	TGTGCCTGGAACAAAAGGACTTCAGCTAACTATGGCTACACCTTC
TRBD2	TRBV11-2	NA	TRBJ2-1	CASSPLGGGAGNEQFF	TGTGCCAGCAGCCCTTTGGGCGGGGGGGCCGGCAATGAGCAGTTCTTC
TRBD1	TRBV5-1	NA	TRBJ1-1	CASSSGQAMNTEAFF	TGCGCCAGCAGCTCGGGACAGGCTATGAACACTGAAGCTTTCTTT
NA	TRBV18	NA	TRBJ1-1	CASSLPDTSSAFF	TGTGCCAGCTCCCTCCCGGACACTAGCTCGGCTTTCTTT
NA	TRBV6-4	NA	TRBJ1-6	CASSVEGNINSPLHF	TGTGCCAGCAGTGTGGAAGGGAATATAAATTCACCCCTCCACTTT
NA	TRBV7-2	NA	TRBJ2-7	CASSLGAYEQYF	TGTGCCAGCAGCTTGGGGGCCTACGAGCAGTACTTC
NA	TRBV28	NA	TRBJ1-2	CASRISNYGYTF	TGTGCCAGCAGGATATCCAACTATGGCTACACCTTC
NA	TRBV7-2	once	TRBJ2-3	CASSLVPRARRTDTQYF	TGTGCCAGCAGCTTAGTTCCGCGGGCTCGTCGCACAGATACGCAGTATTTT
TRBD1	TRBV23-1	NA	TRBJ1-4	CASSPDRAEKLFF	TGCGCCAGCAGTCCGGACAGGGCTGAAAAACTGTTTTTT
TRBD1	TRBV5-1	NA	TRBJ1-2	CASSGTGDNYGYTF	TGCGCCAGCAGCGGGACAGGGGACAACTATGGCTACACCTTC
NA	TRBV6-1	NA	TRBJ2-1	CASTRDQTRNEQFF	TGTGCCAGCACGCGGGACCAAACTAGGAATGAGCAGTTCTTC
NA	TRBV5-1	NA	TRBJ1-4	CASSSSSNEKLFF	TGCGCCAGCAGCTCGTCGTCTAATGAAAAACTGTTTTTT
NA	TRBV5-1	NA	TRBJ2-1	CASRPDFGAYNEQFF	TGCGCCAGCAGGCCTGACTTCGGGGCCTACAATGAGCAGTTCTTC